This T cell receptor (beta chain) appears in the sequencing data of a study of OX40 agonist ivuxolimab in advanced cancers. The wider study: Patients were treated with ivuxolimab, an agonistic anti-OX40 (CD134) antibody. Dose-escalation patients had hepatocellular carcinoma, melanoma, renal cell or head and neck cancer.

If patients had autoimmune disease history or systemic immunosuppression, they were excluded. For this clone: Its antigen is undetermined.

This table comes from immunoSEQ multiplex PCR, and its TCRdb copy is limited to in-frame clones, with some not included. In the table there are roughly 80,000 clones, about 89% of which are singletons. The CDR3 runs to 16 residues. With 0 bases removed from V and 1 base from J, the gap between germline ends came to 9 bases. Per the germline V gene, CDR1 is MRHNA and CDR2 is SNTAGT. Findings and caveats of the study: Relative to CD4+ cells, CD8+ T cells on average had more expanded clones.

The chain links TRBV6-4 to TRBJ2-2, with D maybe TRBD2 (6 bases). The TCR sequence derives from an adult with an advanced solid tumor such as melanoma, head and neck, liver or kidney cancer. Material: CD4+ or CD8+ T cells sorted from blood, obtained in a trial of the OX40 agonist ivuxolimab. DNA for the CDR3: TGTGCCAGCAGTGACTCGGGGGGTAAGAACACCGGGGAGCTGTTTTTT. Its translation: CASSDSGGKNTGELFF.